Detailed here is one TCR beta chain. Produced via immunoSEQ multiplex PCR; TCRdb's table is partial and in-frame only. In the table there are about 49,000 clones, around 81% of which are singletons. The record originates from a study of blood T cell repertoires in COVID-19. Germline V CDR1 and CDR2: SGHVS, FQNEAQ. V lost 4 bases, J lost 5 bases, and 9 bases stayed unmatched. This CDR3 has 16 residues. The rearrangement uses TRBV7-8 and TRBJ2-3, with TRBD2 identical over 10 bases. Sequencing used peripheral blood. This receptor was obtained from a woman of 80 years or more with COVID-19, enrolled during active disease. The CDR3 here is CASSYVASGSLDTQYF. CDR3 bases: TGTGCCAGCAGCTATGTGGCTAGCGGGAGTCTAGATACGCAGTATTTT.